This T cell receptor (beta chain) was recorded in a study of T cells in Graves' hyperthyroidism and ophthalmopathy. Amplification yielded TCR beta CDR3 regions, with RNA transcripts as the source. Using the HTBI primer set, a first-round RT-PCR was run on the TCR CDR3. TCRdb reanalysed the multiplex PCR reads using MiXCR and keeps one entry per CDR3 protein. Of 300,000 to 450,000 distinct CDR3 sequences listed, 13% are singletons. The ends lost 0 bases at V and 11 bases at J; junction bases unmatched: 3. Germline V CDR1 and CDR2: SGHNT, YENEEA. The CDR3 totals 12 residues. This clonotype was counted many times. Its matching antigen is unknown. Overall study results and limits: Median prediction lead before ophthalmopathy onset was 6.5 months with the model.

Specimen: blood. The clonotype originates from a man aged 25 to 40 with Graves' hyperthyroidism that later progressed to Graves' ophthalmopathy. The V and J genes are TRBV11-3 and TRBJ1-1; 7 nucleotides match TRBD1. The CDR3 coding sequence is TGTGCCAGCAGCTTAGAAAGGACAGGTGCTTTCTTT. Protein sequence: CASSLERTGAFF.